This entry concerns a single TCR beta chain. Its antigen remains unknown. The sample belongs to a study of cytomegalovirus exposure and HLA in healthy donors. Study background: Within an early data release were tens of millions of unique TCRs drawn from HLA-typed donors. Study results and limitations: A prior analysis recorded that most TCR beta V segments were productive about 87% or about 30% of the time. HLA alleles were associated with 15,000 to 20,000 TCR beta sequences in a later analysis at 0.05 false discovery rate.

This PCR relied on a set of 60 Vbeta primers and 13 Jbeta primers. The authors' processing: In a later analysis, of around 80 million unique beta chains, some 10 million appeared in at least two donors. The assay was immunoSEQ multiplex PCR, and TCRdb's table has in-frame clones only and misses some. V and J calls and clone size come straight from that table; D and trimming were deduced from the DNA. The data contain around 110,000 clones, 50% to 80% of them seen just once; the ten biggest clones take up more than 6.5%. The CDR3 consists of 19 residues. In germline, CDR1 is MGHRA, CDR2 YSYEKL. Trimming left V 3 bases short and J 0 bases short, with 18 bases between.

V usage is TRBV4-1 and J usage is TRBJ1-6, with D perhaps matching TRBD1 (6 bases). Sequencing was done on a sample of PBMCs. This sequence originates from a woman aged 40 to 50 in good health and CMV-seropositive. The CDR3 bases are TGCGCCAGCAGCCACCCGGACAGTGCGATTAGCTCCTATAATTCACCCCTCCACTTT. Translating gives CASSHPDSAISSYNSPLHF.